This paragraph reports one T cell receptor beta chain. Its antigen is unidentified. Germline loops: CDR1 SQVTM, CDR2 ANQGSEA. Trimming took 5 bases from V and 5 from J; bases not matched to a gene: 5. The CDR3 is 13 amino acids. Reverse transcription of about 0.5 to 1 ug RNA was performed with random hexamers. TCRdb re-called the immunoSEQ multiplex PCR reads through MiXCR, storing one row per CDR3 protein. This table has about 180,000 distinct CDR3 sequences, around 94% appearing once. This sample was taken from a study of CD8 T cells in Susac syndrome. Findings and limits, study-wide: The authors found no clonal expansion in Susac syndrome CD4+ T cell repertoires.

The sequence was collected from a human donor with Susac syndrome. This sequence joins TRBV29-1 and TRBJ2-4; TRBD1 agrees at 8 bases. The material sequenced was CD4+ T cells from PBMCs. The CDR3 region has the DNA TGCAGCGTTCGGGGACAGGCCCAAAACATTCAGTACTTC. Translation gives CSVRGQAQNIQYF.